The present T cell receptor (beta chain) was sequenced within a study of blood T cell repertoires in COVID-19. The table came from immunoSEQ multiplex PCR; TCRdb's copy has only in-frame clones and leaves some out. The sample holds about 340,000 clones, approximately 90% seen once. The CDR3 spans 17 residues. The gene calls are TRBV12-2 and TRBJ1-5. TRBV12-2 is tagged as a pseudogene. This TCR derives from a woman aged 18-29 years who had recovered from COVID-19. Sequenced material: peripheral blood. The CDR3 DNA sequence: TGTGCAAGTCGTCAGACCCCACTCGGGGAGGCGAATCAGCCCCAGCATTTT. As protein: CASRQTPLGEANQPQHF.